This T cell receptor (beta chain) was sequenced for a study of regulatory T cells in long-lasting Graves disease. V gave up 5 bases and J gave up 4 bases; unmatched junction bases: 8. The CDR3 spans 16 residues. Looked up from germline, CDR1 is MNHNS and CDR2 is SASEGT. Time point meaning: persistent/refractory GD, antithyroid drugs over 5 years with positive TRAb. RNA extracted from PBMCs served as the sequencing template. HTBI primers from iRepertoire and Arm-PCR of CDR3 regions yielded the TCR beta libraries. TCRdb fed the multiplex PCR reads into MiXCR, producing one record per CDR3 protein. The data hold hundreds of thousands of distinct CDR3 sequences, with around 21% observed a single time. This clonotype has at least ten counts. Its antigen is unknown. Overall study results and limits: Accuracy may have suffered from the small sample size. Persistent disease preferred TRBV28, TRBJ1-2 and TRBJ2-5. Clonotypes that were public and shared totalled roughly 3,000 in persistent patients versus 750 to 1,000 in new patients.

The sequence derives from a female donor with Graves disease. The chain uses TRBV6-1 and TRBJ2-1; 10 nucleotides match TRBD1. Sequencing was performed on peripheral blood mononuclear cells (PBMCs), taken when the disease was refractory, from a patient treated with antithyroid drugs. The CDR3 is CASSTFRGQGYNEQFF. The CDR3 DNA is TGTGCCAGCAGTACGTTTAGGGGACAGGGGTACAATGAGCAGTTCTTC.